The subject of this entry is one T cell receptor beta chain. TCRdb redid the calling of the 5' RACE reads with MiXCR, one entry per CDR3 protein. The sample shows about 350,000 distinct CDR3 sequences, roughly 15% of them seen only once. The data were obtained in a study of T-cell memory formation after mild COVID-19. Study in general: TCR clusters were mostly confined to one donor each.

J gave up 4 bases and V 1 base, and 4 bases lay outside the gene matches. This CDR3 has 15 amino acids. Germline loops: CDR1 LNHNV, CDR2 YYDKDF (reference sequence). This receptor was taken from a young man who had mild COVID-19 (a few samples of this study predate the infection). Cell type and time point are not known. V is TRBV15 and J is TRBJ2-5; 9 bases agree with TRBD2. Input material: PBMCs or a T cell subset sorted from them (not recorded which). The CDR3 nucleotides read TGTGCCACCAGCAGAGGGGATAGCGGGGGAGAGACCCAGTACTTC. It specifies CATSRGDSGGETQYF.